This T cell receptor beta chain was documented in a study of blood T cell repertoires in COVID-19. Background on the study: The analysed material was cDNA or gDNA that came from T cells, B-cell-depleted T cells, or PBMCs.

Original analysis: Reference gene primer amplification in the assay estimated nucleated cell counts. Sequencing used immunoSEQ multiplex PCR; TCRdb keeps in-frame clones, though not all of them. Clone size and the V and J calls come from that table; the DNA yielded D and trimming. This table has 150,000 to 200,000 clones, over 80% appearing once. The sample consisted of peripheral blood. This clonotype was obtained from a woman of 80 years or more with active or convalescent COVID-19.

CDR3 nucleotide sequence: TGTGCCAGCAGCCGACAGGGGTCCTACGAGCAGTACTTC. Its protein is CASSRQGSYEQYF. This rearrangement joins TRBV21-1 to TRBJ2-7; the D call in the table, TRBD1, was not verified against the DNA. TRBV21-1 is an annotated pseudogene. CDR3 length: 13 amino acids.